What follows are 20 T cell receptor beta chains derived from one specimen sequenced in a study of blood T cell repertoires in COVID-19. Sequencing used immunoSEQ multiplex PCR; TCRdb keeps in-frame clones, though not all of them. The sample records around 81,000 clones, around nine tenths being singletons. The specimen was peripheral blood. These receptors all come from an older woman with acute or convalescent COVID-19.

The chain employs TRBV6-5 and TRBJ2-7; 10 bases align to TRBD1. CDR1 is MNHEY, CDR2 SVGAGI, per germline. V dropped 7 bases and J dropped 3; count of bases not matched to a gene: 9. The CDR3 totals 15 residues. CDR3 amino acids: CASNPGTGVFYEQYF. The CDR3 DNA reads TGTGCCAGCAACCCCGGGACAGGGGTTTTCTACGAGCAGTACTTC.

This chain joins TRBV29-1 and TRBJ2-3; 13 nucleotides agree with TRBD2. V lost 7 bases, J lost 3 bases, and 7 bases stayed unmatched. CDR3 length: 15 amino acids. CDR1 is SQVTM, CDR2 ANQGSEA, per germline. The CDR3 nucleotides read TGCAGCGGCTCCGGGACTAGCGGGAAAACAGATACGCAGTATTTT. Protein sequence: CSGSGTSGKTDTQYF.

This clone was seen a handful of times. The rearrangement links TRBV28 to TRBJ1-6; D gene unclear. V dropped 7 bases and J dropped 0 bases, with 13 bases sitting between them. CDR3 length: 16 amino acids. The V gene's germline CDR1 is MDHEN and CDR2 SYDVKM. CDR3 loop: CASTPHDSSYNSPLHF. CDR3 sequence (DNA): TGTGCCAGCACCCCCCATGATAGCTCCTATAATTCACCCCTCCACTTT.

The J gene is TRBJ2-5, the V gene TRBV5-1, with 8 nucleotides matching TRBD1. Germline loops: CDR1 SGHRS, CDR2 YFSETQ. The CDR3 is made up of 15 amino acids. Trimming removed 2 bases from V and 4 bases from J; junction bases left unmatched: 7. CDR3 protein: CASSFLGQERETQYF. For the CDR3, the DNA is TGCGCCAGCAGCTTTCTGGGACAGGAGCGAGAGACCCAGTACTTC.

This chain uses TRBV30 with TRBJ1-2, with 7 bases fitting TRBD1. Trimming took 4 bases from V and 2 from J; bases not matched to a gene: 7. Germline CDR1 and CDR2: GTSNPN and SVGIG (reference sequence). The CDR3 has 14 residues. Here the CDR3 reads CAWNPGTENYGYTF. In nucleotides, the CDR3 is TGTGCCTGGAATCCAGGGACAGAGAACTATGGCTACACCTTC.

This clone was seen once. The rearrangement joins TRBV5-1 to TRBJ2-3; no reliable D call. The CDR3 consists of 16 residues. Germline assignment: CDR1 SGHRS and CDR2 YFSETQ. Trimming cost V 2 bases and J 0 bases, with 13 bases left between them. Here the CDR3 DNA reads TGCGCCAGCAGCTTTGCCGGCGGCCCTAGCACAGATACGCAGTATTTT. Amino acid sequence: CASSFAGGPSTDTQYF.

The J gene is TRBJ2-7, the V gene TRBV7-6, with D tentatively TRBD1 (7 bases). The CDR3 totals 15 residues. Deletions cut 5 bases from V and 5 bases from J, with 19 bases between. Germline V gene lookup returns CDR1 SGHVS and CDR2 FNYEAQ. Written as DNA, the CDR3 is TGTGCCAGCAGCCGGGGGCGGAAGGGGGCAAACGAGCAGTACTTC. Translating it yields CASSRGRKGANEQYF.

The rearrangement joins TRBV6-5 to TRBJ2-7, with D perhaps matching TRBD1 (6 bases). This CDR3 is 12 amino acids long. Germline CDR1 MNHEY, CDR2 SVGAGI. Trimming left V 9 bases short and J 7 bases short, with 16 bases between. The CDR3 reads CASSTGSSEQYF. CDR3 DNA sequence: TGTGCCAGTAGTACAGGGTCCTCGGAGCAGTACTTC.

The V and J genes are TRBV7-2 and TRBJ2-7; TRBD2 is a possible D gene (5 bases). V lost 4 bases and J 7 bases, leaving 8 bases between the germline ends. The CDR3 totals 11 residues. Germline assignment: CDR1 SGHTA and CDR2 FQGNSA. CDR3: CASSSGEEQYF. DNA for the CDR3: TGTGCCAGCAGCTCTGGGGAGGAGCAGTACTTC.

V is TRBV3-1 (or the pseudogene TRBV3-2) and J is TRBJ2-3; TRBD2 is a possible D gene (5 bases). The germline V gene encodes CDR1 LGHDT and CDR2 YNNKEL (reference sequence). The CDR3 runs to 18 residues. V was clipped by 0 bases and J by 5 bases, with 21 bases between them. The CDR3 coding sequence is TGTGCCAGCAGCCAAGATCTGAGCCGGGCCTTTGAGGGAGATACGCAGTATTTT. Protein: CASSQDLSRAFEGDTQYF.

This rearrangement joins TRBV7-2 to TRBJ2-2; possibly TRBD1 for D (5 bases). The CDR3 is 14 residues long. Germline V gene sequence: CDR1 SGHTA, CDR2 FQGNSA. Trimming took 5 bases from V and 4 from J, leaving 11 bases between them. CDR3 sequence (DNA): TGTGCCAGCAGCCCTGACAGCCTCACCGGGGAGCTGTTTTTT. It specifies CASSPDSLTGELFF. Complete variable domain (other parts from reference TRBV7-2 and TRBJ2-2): GAGVSQSPSNKVTEKGKDVELRCDPISGHTALYWYRQSLGQGLEFLIYFQGNSAPDKSGLPSDRFSAERTGGSVSTLTIQRTQQEDSAVYLCASSPDSLTGELFFGEGSRLTVL.

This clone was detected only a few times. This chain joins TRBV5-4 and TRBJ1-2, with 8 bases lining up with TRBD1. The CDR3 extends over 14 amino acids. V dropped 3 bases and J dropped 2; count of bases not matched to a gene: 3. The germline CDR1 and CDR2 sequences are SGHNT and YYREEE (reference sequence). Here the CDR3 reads CASSSQGANYGYTF. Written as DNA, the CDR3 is TGTGCCAGCAGCTCCCAGGGGGCGAACTATGGCTACACCTTC.

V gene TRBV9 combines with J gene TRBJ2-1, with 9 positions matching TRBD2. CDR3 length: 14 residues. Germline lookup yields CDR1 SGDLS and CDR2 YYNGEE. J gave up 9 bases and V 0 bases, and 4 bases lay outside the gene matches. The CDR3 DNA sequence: TGTGCCAGCAGCGTAGCTCCTAGCGGGGCTGAGCAGTTCTTC. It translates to CASSVAPSGAEQFF.

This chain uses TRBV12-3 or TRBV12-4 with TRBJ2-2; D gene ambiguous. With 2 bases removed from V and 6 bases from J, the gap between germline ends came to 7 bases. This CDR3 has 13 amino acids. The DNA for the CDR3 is TGTGCCAGCAGTTTATCTGGCCCCGGGGAGCTGTTTTTT. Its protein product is CASSLSGPGELFF.

CDR3 region: CASTRGGLGDGYTF. The CDR3 nucleotides are TGTGCCAGCACCCGAGGAGGGTTAGGGGATGGCTACACCTTC. The chain joins TRBV2 to TRBJ1-2; D perhaps matches TRBD1 (5 bases). Germline assignment: CDR1 SNHLY and CDR2 FYNNEI. This CDR3 is built from 14 residues. V lost 7 bases and J 6 bases, leaving 18 bases between the germline ends.

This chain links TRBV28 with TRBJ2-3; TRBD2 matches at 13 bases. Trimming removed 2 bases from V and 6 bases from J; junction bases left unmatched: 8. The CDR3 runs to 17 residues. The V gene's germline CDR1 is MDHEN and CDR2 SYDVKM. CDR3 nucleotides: TGTGCCAGCAGTTTAGGAACTAGCGGGAGGGCCGGGGATACGCAGTATTTT. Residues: CASSLGTSGRAGDTQYF.

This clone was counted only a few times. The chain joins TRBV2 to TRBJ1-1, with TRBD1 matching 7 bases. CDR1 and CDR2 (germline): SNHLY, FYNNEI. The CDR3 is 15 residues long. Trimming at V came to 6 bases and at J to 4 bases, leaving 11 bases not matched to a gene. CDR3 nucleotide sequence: TGTGCCAGCAGGCGATTTCAGGGGGAAGGCACTGAAGCTTTCTTT. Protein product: CASRRFQGEGTEAFF.

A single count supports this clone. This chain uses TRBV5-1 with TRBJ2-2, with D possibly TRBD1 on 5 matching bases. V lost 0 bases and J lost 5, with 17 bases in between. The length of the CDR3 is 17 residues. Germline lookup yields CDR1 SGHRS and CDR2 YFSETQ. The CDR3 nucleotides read TGCGCCAGCAGCTTGGGGCCAGTAGGGGCCCATACCGGGGAGCTGTTTTTT. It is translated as CASSLGPVGAHTGELFF.

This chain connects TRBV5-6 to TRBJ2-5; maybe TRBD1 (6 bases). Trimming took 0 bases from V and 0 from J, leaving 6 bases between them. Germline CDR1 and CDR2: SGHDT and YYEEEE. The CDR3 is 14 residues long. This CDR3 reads CASSLGGHQETQYF. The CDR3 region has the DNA TGTGCCAGCAGCTTGGGGGGGCACCAAGAGACCCAGTACTTC.

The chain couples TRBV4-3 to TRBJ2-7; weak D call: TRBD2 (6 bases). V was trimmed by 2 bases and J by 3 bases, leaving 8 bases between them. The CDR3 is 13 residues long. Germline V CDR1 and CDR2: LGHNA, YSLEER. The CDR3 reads CASSQWGGYEQYF. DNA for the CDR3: TGCGCCAGCAGCCAATGGGGAGGCTACGAGCAGTACTTC.